This T cell receptor beta chain stems from a study of regulatory T cells in long-lasting Graves disease. Study results and limitations: No thyroid tissue was studied; the work used peripheral blood only. Sharing of public clonotypes was greater in persistent patients (about 2,700) than in new patients (around 890).

Germline assignment: CDR1 DFQATT and CDR2 SNEGSKA (reference sequence). The CDR3 is made up of 12 amino acids. Trimming removed 6 bases from V and 9 bases from J, with 15 bases in between. Indicated time point: newly diagnosed GD, antithyroid drugs for less than 3 months. From PBMCs, RNA was extracted and then used to make the TCR library. This clonotype came up a few times. Its specificity is unknown. The authors built TCR beta libraries using iRepertoire HTBI primers and Arm-PCR of CDR3 regions. MiXCR, applied by TCRdb to the multiplex PCR reads, yields one record per CDR3 protein. The sample lists around 240,000 distinct CDR3 sequences; around 18% were seen once. These sequences were also reported in another study, on T cells in Graves' hyperthyroidism and ophthalmopathy. That paper notes: Patients with ophthalmopathy were separated from those with stable hyperthyroidism by a 13 V-J model.

The receptor comes from a woman in her twenties or thirties with Graves disease. The rearrangement uses TRBV20-1 and TRBJ2-1; maybe TRBD2 (6 bases). This material consisted of peripheral blood mononuclear cells (PBMCs), taken at new diagnosis, from a patient treated with antithyroid drugs. CDR3 nucleotides: TGCAGTGCCTCACCGGGGCGGGGTGAGCAGTTCTTC. Translation gives CSASPGRGEQFF.